This note documents a single T cell receptor beta chain sequence. The sample originates from a study of blood T cell repertoires in COVID-19. CDR1 MNHEY and CDR2 SVGAGI come from the germline V gene. After removal of 5 bases from V and 3 bases from J, the junction contained 5 bases not matched to a gene. The CDR3 is 15 amino acids. Original processing methods: Scientists estimated how many nucleated cells there were by amplifying reference gene primers. Clones were read by immunoSEQ multiplex PCR, and TCRdb kept only the in-frame ones, dropping some. V, J and clone size reflect that table, while D and trimming were determined from the DNA. The sample has fewer than 250,000 clones, 70% to 90% seen once.

The source material was PBMCs or T cells enriched from blood (not recorded which). The chain uses TRBV6-5 and TRBJ2-7, with 12 bases identical to TRBD1. This TCR came from a woman aged 50 to 60 with acute COVID-19. The CDR3 nucleotides read TGTGCCAGCAGTCGTGGGGACAGGGGGCTCTACGAGCAGTACTTC. Amino acids: CASSRGDRGLYEQYF.